This T cell receptor beta chain was sequenced in a study of graft-versus-host responses after intestinal transplantation. For the study at large: In this cohort, recipients had multivisceral, liver-intestinal, or isolated intestinal transplants. Tacrolimus plus steroids were given to all recipients for two to three years, preceded by anti-thymocyte globulin induction.

About this clone itself: Its antigen is unknown.

The germline V gene encodes CDR1 SGHNT and CDR2 YYREEE (reference sequence). This CDR3 is built from 15 residues. After removal of 1 base from V and 2 bases from J, the junction contained 6 bases not matched to a gene. The data were produced by immunoSEQ multiplex PCR, yet TCRdb's version contains in-frame clones alone and is incomplete. Of around 110,000 clones listed, 90% are singletons. The V gene is TRBV5-4, the J gene TRBJ2-7, with 7 bases aligning to TRBD2. This specimen consisted of unstimulated CD4+ T cells sorted from spleen or lymph node cells, obtained before intestinal transplant. This receptor was identified in a human donor who received an intestinal transplant. The CDR3 sequence is CASSLFGGTTYEQYF. The CDR3 nucleotides are TGTGCCAGCAGCTTGTTCGGGGGGACCACCTACGAGCAGTACTTC.